The 5 T cell receptor beta chains listed next were all sequenced from one sample in a study of control samples from healthy donors and cancer patients. Produced via immunoSEQ multiplex PCR; TCRdb's table is partial and in-frame only. The sample contains over 70,000 clones, 85% to 90% of which appear only once. The sample taken for sequencing was blood. Receptor source: a woman aged 60 to 75 in good health.

J is TRBJ1-1 and V is TRBV5-1, with D perhaps matching TRBD1 (5 bases). The CDR3 runs to 14 residues. Germline V lookup: CDR1 SGHRS, CDR2 YFSETQ. V lost 5 bases and J lost 0, with 11 bases in between. The CDR3 sequence is CASSTGTLNTEAFF. Written as DNA, the CDR3 is TGCGCCAGCAGTACCGGGACTTTGAACACTGAAGCTTTCTTT.

V usage is TRBV19 and J usage is TRBJ2-7, with 7 bases matching TRBD1. V dropped 3 bases and J dropped 2; count of bases not matched to a gene: 4. Looked up from germline, CDR1 is LNHDA and CDR2 is SQIVND (reference sequence). The CDR3 runs to 14 residues. Here the CDR3 reads CASSIETGPYEQYF. CDR3 nucleotides: TGTGCCAGTAGTATCGAGACAGGGCCCTACGAGCAGTACTTC.

The chain recombines TRBV20-1 with TRBJ1-5; the match to TRBD1 covers 10 bases. Per germline, CDR1 DFQATT and CDR2 SNEGSKA (reference sequence). Unmatched junction bases numbered 10, after V lost 3 bases and J lost 2 bases. The length of the CDR3 is 17 residues. CDR3 residues: CSASDRDRGGGNQPQHF. For the CDR3, the DNA is TGCAGTGCTAGTGACCGGGACAGGGGTGGAGGCAATCAGCCCCAGCATTTT.

The chain links TRBV28 to TRBJ2-7, with unresolved D. From germline, CDR1 is MDHEN and CDR2 SYDVKM. V was cut by 6 bases and J by 12 bases, with 18 bases left in between. The CDR3 sequence is 12 residues long. The CDR3 spells CASSQPPRIPYF. CDR3 in DNA: TGTGCCAGCAGCCAACCCCCAAGGATCCCGTACTTC.

This rearrangement joins TRBV2 to TRBJ2-4; the D gene is possibly TRBD2 (5 bases). In germline, CDR1 is SNHLY, CDR2 FYNNEI. The length of the CDR3 is 14 residues. V was trimmed by 4 bases and J by 5 bases, leaving 12 bases between them. CDR3 in amino acids: CASSGTHGENIQYF. CDR3 DNA: TGTGCCAGCAGTGGGACTCACGGTGAAAACATTCAGTACTTC.